This T cell receptor beta chain was obtained from a study of T cell repertoires in cytomegalovirus infection. Study results and caveats: Dominating the ex vivo response were HLA-C-restricted CMV-specific TCR beta clonotypes.

Between the trimmed V and J ends, which lost 6 bases and 2 bases, there was a span of 14 bases. Germline V lookup: CDR1 SQVTM, CDR2 ANQGSEA. The CDR3 runs 14 residues. This clonotype showed up just a few times. The antigen remains unidentified. TCRdb used MiXCR to reprocess the reads, holding one entry per CDR3 protein. The sample consists of 150,000 to 200,000 distinct CDR3 sequences, 28% of them appearing once. The source material was PBMCs. This chain joins TRBV29-1 and TRBJ1-5; D not certain. The sequence derives from a human donor in good health (CMV status not recorded). Some clones in this sample may be carry-over from other donors' samples. DNA for the CDR3: TGCAGCGTGCAAAATGGAGGACGCAATCAGCCCCAGCATTTT. Amino acids: CSVQNGGRNQPQHF.